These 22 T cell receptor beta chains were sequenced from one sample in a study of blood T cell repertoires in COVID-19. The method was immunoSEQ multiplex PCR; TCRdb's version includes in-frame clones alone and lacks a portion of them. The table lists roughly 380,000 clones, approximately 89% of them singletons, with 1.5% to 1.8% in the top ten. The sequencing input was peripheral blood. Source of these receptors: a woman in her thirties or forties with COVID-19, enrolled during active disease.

DNA for the CDR3: TGTGCCAGTAGTACCCGAGGAGGGGGCCAAGGCGCGTCAATGCAGTCCCAGCATTTT. Its translation is CASSTRGGGQGASMQSQHF. The chain couples TRBV19 to TRBJ1-5; 7 nucleotides match TRBD1. The CDR3 spans 19 residues. The V segment lost 4 bases and the J segment 11 bases; nucleotides outside the gene matches: 26. Germline CDR1 and CDR2: LNHDA and SQIVND (reference sequence).

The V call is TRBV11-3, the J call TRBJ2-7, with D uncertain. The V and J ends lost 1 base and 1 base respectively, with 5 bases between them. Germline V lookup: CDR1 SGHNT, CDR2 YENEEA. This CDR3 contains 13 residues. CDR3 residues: CASSLAPSYEQYF. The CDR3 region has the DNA TGTGCCAGCAGCTTAGCTCCGTCCTACGAGCAGTACTTC. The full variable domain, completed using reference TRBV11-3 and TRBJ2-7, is EAGVVQSPRYKIIEKKQPVAFWCNPISGHNTLYWYLQNLGQGPELLIRYENEEAVDDSQLPKDRFSAERLKGVDSTLKIQPAELGDSAVYLCASSLAPSYEQYFGPGTRLTVT.

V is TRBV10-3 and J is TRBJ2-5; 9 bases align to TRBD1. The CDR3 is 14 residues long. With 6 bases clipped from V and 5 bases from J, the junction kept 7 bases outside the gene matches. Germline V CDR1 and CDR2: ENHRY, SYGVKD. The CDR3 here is CAISYRDRAETQYF. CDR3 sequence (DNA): TGTGCCATCAGCTACCGGGACAGGGCCGAGACCCAGTACTTC.

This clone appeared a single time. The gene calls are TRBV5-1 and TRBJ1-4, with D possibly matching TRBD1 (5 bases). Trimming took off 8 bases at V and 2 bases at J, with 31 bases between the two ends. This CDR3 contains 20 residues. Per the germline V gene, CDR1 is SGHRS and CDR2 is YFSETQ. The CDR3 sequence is CASSKKTDSNSRTTNEKLFF. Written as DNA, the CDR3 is TGCGCCAGTAGTAAGAAGACAGATTCCAATTCAAGGACGACTAATGAAAAACTGTTTTTT. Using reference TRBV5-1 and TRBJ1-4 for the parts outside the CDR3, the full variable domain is KAGVTQTPRYLIKTRGQQVTLSCSPISGHRSVSWYQQTPGQGLQFLFEYFSETQRNKGNFPGRFSGRQFSNSRSEMNVSTLELGDSALYLCASSKKTDSNSRTTNEKLFFGSGTQLSVL.

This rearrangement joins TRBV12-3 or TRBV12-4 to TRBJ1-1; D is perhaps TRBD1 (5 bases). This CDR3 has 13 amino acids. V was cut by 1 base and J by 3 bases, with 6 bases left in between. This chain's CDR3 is CASSLGGDTEAFF. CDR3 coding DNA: TGTGCCAGCAGTTTAGGGGGGGACACTGAAGCTTTCTTT.

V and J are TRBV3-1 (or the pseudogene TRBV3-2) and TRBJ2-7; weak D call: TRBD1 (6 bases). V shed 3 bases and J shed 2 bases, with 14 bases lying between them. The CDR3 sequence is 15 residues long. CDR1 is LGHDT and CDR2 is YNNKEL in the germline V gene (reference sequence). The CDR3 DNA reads TGTGCCAGCAGCCAGCCCCGACGGGACACCTACGAGCAGTACTTC. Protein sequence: CASSQPRRDTYEQYF.

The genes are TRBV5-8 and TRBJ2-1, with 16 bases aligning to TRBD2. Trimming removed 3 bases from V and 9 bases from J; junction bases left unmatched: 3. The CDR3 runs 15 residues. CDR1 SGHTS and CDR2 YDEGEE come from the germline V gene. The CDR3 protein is CASSSGTSGGGEQFF. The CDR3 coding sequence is TGTGCCAGCAGCTCCGGGACTAGCGGGGGGGGTGAGCAGTTCTTC. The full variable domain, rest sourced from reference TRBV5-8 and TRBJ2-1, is EAGVTQSPTHLIKTRGQQATLRCSPISGHTSVYWYQQALGLGLQFLLWYDEGEERNRGNFPPRFSGRQFPNYSSELNVNALELEDSALYLCASSSGTSGGGEQFFGPGTRLTVL.

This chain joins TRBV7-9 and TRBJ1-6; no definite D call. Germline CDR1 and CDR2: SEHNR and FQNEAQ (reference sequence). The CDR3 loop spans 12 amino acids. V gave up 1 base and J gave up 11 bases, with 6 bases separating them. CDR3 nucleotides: TGTGCCAGCAGCTTAGATAGCACACCCCTCCACTTT. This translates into CASSLDSTPLHF.

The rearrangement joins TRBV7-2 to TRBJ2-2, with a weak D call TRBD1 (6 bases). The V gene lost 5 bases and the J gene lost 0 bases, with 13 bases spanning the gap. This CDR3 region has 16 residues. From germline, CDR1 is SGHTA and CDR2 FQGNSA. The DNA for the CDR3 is TGTGCCAGCAGCAGACTTAGGGGGACGAACACCGGGGAGCTGTTTTTT. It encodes CASSRLRGTNTGELFF.

CDR3 in amino acids: CASSLGRSISYNSPLHF. Here the CDR3 DNA reads TGTGCCAGCAGTTTGGGCCGCAGCATCTCCTATAATTCACCCCTCCACTTT. The chain couples TRBV27 to TRBJ1-6; D call uncertain. Germline V CDR1 and CDR2: MNHEY, SMNVEV (reference sequence). CDR3 length: 17 amino acids. Trimming shortened V by 3 bases and J by 0 bases, and 12 bases separated the two germline ends.

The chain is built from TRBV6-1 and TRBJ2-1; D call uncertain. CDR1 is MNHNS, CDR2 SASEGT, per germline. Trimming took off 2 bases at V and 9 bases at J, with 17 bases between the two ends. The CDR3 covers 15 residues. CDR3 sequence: CASSESVATGSEQFF. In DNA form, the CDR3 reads TGTGCCAGCAGTGAATCAGTCGCGACGGGTAGTGAGCAGTTCTTC.

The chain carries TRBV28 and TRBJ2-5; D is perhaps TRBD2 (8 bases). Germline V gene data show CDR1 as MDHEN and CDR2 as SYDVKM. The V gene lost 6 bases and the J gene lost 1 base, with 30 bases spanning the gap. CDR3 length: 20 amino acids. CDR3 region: CASSLPLETGLLAGQETQYF. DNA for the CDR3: TGTGCCAGCAGCCTCCCTCTGGAGACAGGGCTCCTAGCGGGCCAAGAGACCCAGTACTTC.

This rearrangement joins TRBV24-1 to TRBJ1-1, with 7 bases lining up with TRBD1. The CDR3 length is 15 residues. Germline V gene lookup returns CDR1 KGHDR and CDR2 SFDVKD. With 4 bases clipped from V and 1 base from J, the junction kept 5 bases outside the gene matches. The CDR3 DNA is TGTGCCACCAGTGACTCAGGGACAGCGAACACTGAAGCTTTCTTT. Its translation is CATSDSGTANTEAFF.

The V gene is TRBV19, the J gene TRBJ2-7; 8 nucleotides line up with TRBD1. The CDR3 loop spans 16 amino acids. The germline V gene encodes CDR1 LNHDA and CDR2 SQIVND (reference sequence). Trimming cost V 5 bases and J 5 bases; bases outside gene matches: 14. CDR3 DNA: TGTGCCAGTAGTCGAGACAGGGGTTCCCGCGTACACGAGCAGTACTTC. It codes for CASSRDRGSRVHEQYF.

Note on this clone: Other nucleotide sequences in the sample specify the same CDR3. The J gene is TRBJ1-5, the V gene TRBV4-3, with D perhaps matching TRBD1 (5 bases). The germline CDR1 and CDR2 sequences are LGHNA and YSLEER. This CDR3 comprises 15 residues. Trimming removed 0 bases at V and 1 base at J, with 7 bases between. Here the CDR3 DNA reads TGCGCCAGCAGCCAAGATAGGGGAAGCAATCAGCCCCAGCATTTT. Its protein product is CASSQDRGSNQPQHF.

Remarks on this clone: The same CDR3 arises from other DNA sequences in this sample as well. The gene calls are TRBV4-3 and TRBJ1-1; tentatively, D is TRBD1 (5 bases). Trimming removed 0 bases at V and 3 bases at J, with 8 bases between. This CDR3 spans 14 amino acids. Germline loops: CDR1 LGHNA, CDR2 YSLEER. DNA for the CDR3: TGCGCCAGCAGCCAAGAGGGCAGGGACACTGAAGCTTTCTTT. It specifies CASSQEGRDTEAFF.

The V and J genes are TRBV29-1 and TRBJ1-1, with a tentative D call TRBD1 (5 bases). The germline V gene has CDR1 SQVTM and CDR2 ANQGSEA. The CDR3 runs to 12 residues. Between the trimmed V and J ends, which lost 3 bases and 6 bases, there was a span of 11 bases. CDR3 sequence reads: CSVEPQGPEAFF. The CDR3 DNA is TGCAGCGTTGAGCCTCAGGGCCCTGAAGCTTTCTTT. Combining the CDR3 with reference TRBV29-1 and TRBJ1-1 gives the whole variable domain SAVISQKPSRDICQRGTSLTIQCQVDSQVTMMFWYRQQPGQSLTLIATANQGSEATYESGFVIDKFPISRPNLTFSTLTVSNMSPEDSSIYLCSVEPQGPEAFFGQGTRLTVV.

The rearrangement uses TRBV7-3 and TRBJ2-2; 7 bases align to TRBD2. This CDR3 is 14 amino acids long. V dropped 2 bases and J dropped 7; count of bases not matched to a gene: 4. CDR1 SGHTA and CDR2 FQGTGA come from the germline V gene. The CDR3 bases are TGTGCCAGCAGCTTAGGCGGGGGTAGCGGGGAGCTGTTTTTT. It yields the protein CASSLGGGSGELFF.

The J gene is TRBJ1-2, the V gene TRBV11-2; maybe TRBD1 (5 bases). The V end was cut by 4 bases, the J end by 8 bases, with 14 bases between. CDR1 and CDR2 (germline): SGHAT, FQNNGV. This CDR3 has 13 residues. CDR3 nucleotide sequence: TGTGCCAGCAGCTCGCAAGGGGTAGGCGGCTACACCTTC. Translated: CASSSQGVGGYTF.

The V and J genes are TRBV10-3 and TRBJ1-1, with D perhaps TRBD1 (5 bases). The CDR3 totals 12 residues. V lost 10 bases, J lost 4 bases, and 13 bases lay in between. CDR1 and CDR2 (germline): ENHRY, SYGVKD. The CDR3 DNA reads TGTGCCAAGGGGCCCCGGGTCACTGAAGCTTTCTTT. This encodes CAKGPRVTEAFF.

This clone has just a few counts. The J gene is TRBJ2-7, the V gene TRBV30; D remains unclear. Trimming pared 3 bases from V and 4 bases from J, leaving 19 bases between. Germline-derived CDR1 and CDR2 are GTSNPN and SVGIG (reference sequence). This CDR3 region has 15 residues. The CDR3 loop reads CAWSVDSSGWYEQYF. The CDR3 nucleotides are TGTGCCTGGAGCGTCGACTCTTCCGGCTGGTACGAGCAGTACTTC. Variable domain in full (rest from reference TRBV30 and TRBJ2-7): SQTIHQWPATLVQPVGSPLSLECTVEGTSNPNLYWYRQAAGRGLQLLFYSVGIGQISSEVPQNLSASRPQDRQFILSSKKLLLSDSGFYLCAWSVDSSGWYEQYFGPGTRLTVT.

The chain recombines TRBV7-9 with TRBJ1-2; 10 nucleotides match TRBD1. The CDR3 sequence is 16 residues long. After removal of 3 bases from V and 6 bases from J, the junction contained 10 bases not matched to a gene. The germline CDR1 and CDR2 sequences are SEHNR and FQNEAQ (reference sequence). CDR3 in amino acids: CASSFSGPGTGDGYTF. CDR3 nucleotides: TGTGCCAGCAGCTTTTCCGGCCCCGGGACAGGGGATGGCTACACCTTC.